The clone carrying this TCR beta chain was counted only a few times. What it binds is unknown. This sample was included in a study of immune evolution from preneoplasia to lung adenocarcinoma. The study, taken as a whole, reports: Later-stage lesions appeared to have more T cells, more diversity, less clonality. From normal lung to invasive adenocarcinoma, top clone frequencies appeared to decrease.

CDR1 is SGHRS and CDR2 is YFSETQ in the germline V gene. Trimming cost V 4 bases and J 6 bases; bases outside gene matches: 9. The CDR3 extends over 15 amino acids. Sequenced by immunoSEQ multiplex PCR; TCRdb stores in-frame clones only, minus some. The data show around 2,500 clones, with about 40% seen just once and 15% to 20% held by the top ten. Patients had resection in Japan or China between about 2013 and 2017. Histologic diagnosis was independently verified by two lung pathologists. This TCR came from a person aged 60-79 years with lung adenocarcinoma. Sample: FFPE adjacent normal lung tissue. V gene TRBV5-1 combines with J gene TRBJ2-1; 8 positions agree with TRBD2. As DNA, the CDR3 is TGCGCCAGCAGCGAGATTACTAGCGGCACCAATGAGCAGTTCTTC. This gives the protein CASSEITSGTNEQFF.